This T cell receptor (beta chain) comes out of a study of cytomegalovirus exposure and HLA in healthy donors (dated by TCRdb to the late 2010s). About the investigation overall: An earlier analysis of several hundred of the donors reported 276 Gb of sequence data and some 120 million unique TCR beta sequences from about 180 million T cells. Roughly 290 gigabases of sequencing data and around 80 million unique TCR sequences made up an early release that covered around 640 HLA-typed donors. Of the 398 genotyped donors, 65% to 90% fell in the genetic ancestry cluster associated with self-reported Caucasian donors. The study aimed to test whether signatures of past pathogen exposure could be identified by cataloging public T cell receptors. The T cell repertoires of some 670 subjects were profiled by immunosequencing and related to cytomegalovirus serostatus. A separate validation cohort of about 110 different subjects was used in addition to the roughly 620-subject first cohort. The study combined high-throughput TCR immunosequencing, statistical association of individual TCRs with disease status, and machine learning to predict cytomegalovirus infection status. In a later analysis, previously published TCR beta repertoires from some 640 donors were re-analyzed and high-resolution HLA genotyping was added so that TCR occurrence patterns could be studied. Rather than using new phenotypic data, the later analysis identified candidate immune exposures from TCR beta sequences and from how often those sequences occurred across donors. To decide whether each TCR beta V gene segment behaved as functional or pseudogenic, an earlier analysis of fewer than 750 of the donors relied on high-throughput TCR beta sequencing. Donor age, sex, ethnicity and CMV serostatus were collected together with the repertoire data. In a later genetic analysis, genome-wide SNP genotypes for about three fifths of the 666 donors were used, and that subset was treated as a discovery cohort. All discovery cohort repertoires had been generated on a single sequencing platform. Class I and class II HLA loci were covered by the typing at four-digit resolution. The number of typed donors differed by locus: about 620-640 for A, B, C, DRB1 and DQB1; some 500 for DQA1; 606 for DPA1; and some 470 for DPB1. Because of strong linkage in the cohort, roughly 5 DR-DQ haplotypes were treated as single units for association and clustering. Across roughly 420 genotyped donors of the cohort, an average of roughly 250,000 unique TCR beta nucleotide sequences per donor were sequenced, and around 20% of those sequences were non-productive.

The cohort was made up of 666 healthy bone marrow donors. At the time of sampling, all cohort members were nominally healthy, though unrecorded immune exposures were likely present. The donor tested CMV seronegative and was one of the 352 seronegative cohort members. A peripheral blood sample was collected from each donor, and TCR beta sequencing was performed on peripheral blood mononuclear cells. The Qiagen DNeasy Blood Extraction Kit was used to extract genomic DNA from the blood cell samples. Receptors were amplified or captured by the immunoSEQ multiplex PCR assay. The multiplex PCR relied on a mix of 60 forward primers for TCR Vbeta segments and 13 reverse primers for TCR Jbeta segments. The CDR3 region of rearranged TCR beta genes was amplified from genomic DNA with a multiplex PCR assay. The Illumina HiSeq System was used to sequence the amplified TCR beta libraries as 87-base-pair reads. The original pipeline was this. A later analysis tallied some 79 million unique TCR beta chains across the 550 to 850 repertoires, and approximately 12 million of those chains were shared by two or more donors. A nearest-neighbor algorithm error-corrected the raw reads and collapsed the reads into unique sequences, merging closely related sequences to remove PCR and sequencing errors. Alignment of CDR3 sequences to IMGT reference sequences was used to assign V, D and J gene segments. For a sequence to be retained, a match of at least six nucleotides to both a V gene segment and a J gene segment was required. A rearrangement counted as productive if the CDR3 had no stop codons and remained in frame with V and J, and every other rearrangement counted as non-productive. CDR3 was defined according to IMGT convention as the region running from the second conserved V-encoded cysteine to the conserved J-encoded phenylalanine. The earlier analysis of some 550 of the donors excluded any sequence lacking an unambiguous match to a single V gene segment. An earlier analysis of a few hundred of the donors classified V segments as functional when productive rearrangements were above 56.7% and as segregating when the standard deviation between donors was above 5%. A statistical classification framework was built for diagnosing cytomegalovirus status from the catalog of TCR beta chain sequences. A later analysis assigned V and J genes by comparing TCR nucleotide sequences with IMGT/GENE-DB human TR gene sequences. A later analysis assigned CDR3 sequences and most-parsimonious VDJ recombination scenarios with the TCRdist pipeline. In a later analysis, each TCR beta chain was defined by its CDR3 amino acid sequence together with its V-gene family, and reads without a unique V-gene family were excluded. In a later analysis, several hundred highly shared, low-generation-probability nucleotide sequences were removed to address suspected cross-contamination and a sequencing artifact. A later analysis calculated a clonal expansion index for each public chain from normalized within-repertoire ranks of inferred template counts. Generation probabilities in a later analysis came from a VDJ recombination model fitted to out-of-frame rearrangements, and those results were checked against IGoR. A later analysis scored TCR-TCR, TCR-HLA and TCR-CMV co-occurrence with hypergeometric tests, applying a repertoire-size bias correction to TCR pairs. In a later analysis, false discovery rates were estimated by permuting HLA or CMV assignments 20 times. In a later analysis, co-occurring TCRs were grouped using DBSCAN, and TCRdist sequence similarity was added for clustering within HLA-allele-positive subsets. Repertoires with fewer than 30,000 or more than 120,000 public chains were left out of co-occurrence clustering, as were about 5 repertoires with anomalous nucleotide sharing. TCRdb re-hosts the immuneACCESS table, in-frame sequences only. Its copies lack some clones; in the studies checked, an unresolved V gene accounts for under half of them, and the cause for the rest is not known. V and J calls and clone size are copied from that table; D and trimming were computed from the DNA. This sample gives about 77,000 clones in total; 75% to 80% of them show up just once. The top ten clonotypes cover about 3.5% of the sample.

V is clipped by 0 bases and J by 3 bases, and the sequence between their germline boundaries is 12 bases long. According to the germline V gene, CDR1 reads SGDLS and CDR2 reads YYNGEE. The CDR3 goes from the cysteine to the phenylalanine over 15 residues. The retained sequence is limited to the CDR3, 45 bases, with the frame set at the first base. In regard to this clone: No cognate antigen has been identified for it. No much larger clone exists at a distance of one base, and base qualities are not known.

Study-wide conclusions, independent of this receptor: Most CMV-associated TCR beta chains appeared to be HLA-restricted in a later analysis, and the HLA associations seemed to be driven largely by CMV exposure. The classifier was reported to diagnose cytomegalovirus status with high specificity and sensitivity in both the original and validation cohorts. Some IMGT-functional V segments, including TRBV6-2 and TRBV6-3, could not be distinguished by the 87-base-pair reads and were therefore excluded. A further reported finding was that TCR beta sequences accurately predicted the HLA-A and HLA-B alleles for most subjects in the first cohort. According to the authors, the approach could potentially be generalized to other disease states and immunological phenotypes. In a later analysis, around 17,000 TCR beta sequences were associated with specific HLA alleles at a false discovery rate of 0.05. CMV serostatus was the only immune exposure information available for the cohort. Most TCR sequences were seen in very few donors, while some public TCRs were found in many individuals. Because HLA typing was unavailable for some donors at each locus, only the typed subset was used in association tests. Linkage disequilibrium might explain the correlated functional status among segregating V segments, but an unknown experimental factor could not be excluded. Assigning TCR associations to individual alleles was difficult when HLA alleles, especially DR and DQ, strongly co-occurred. Compared with equally common non-associated chains, HLA-associated TCR beta chains in a later analysis were more clonally expanded and had lower generation probabilities. A total of 150 or so TCR beta chains were listed by the study as associated with cytomegalovirus. A group of highly shared sequence variants was considered likely to be a technical artifact of the sequencing pipeline. Presence/absence analyses assumed roughly uniform sequencing depth across donors, an assumption that may not hold. In vitro tests confirmed that a few of the cytomegalovirus-associated TCR beta chains recognize cytomegalovirus antigens. V-gene and J-gene trimming of TCR beta chains was associated with a missense DCLRE1C variant in a later genetic analysis, and the association was replicated in an independent cohort. Compared with the approximately 720-donor mean, donors in an Asian-associated ancestry cluster had fewer N-insertions in productive TCRs, according to a later genetic analysis. The cohort was sequenced for TCR beta chains only, and without alpha or paired-chain data the features that could be detected were limited. Seventeen rarely observed V segments, including chromosome 9 orphons, were excluded from the earlier analysis of approximately 500 of the donors because counts were too low. According to a later analysis, TCR association rates differed among HLA loci, with DRB1 alleles showing the most associated TCRs and HLA-C alleles showing the fewest. In an earlier analysis of 450 to 750 of the donors, most TCR beta V segments appeared in productive rearrangements about 87% or about 30% of the time, broadly matching IMGT annotations. In a later analysis, several top co-occurrence clusters were reported to appear linked to parvovirus B19, influenza, CMV and Epstein-Barr virus.

Input material: PBMCs. The chain is encoded by TRBV9 joined to TRBJ1-2, with an unclear D gene assignment. The sequence was obtained from a man in his forties in good health and CMV-seronegative. The CDR3 reads as follows: CASSVAPLADYGYTF. The nucleotide sequence is given as TGTGCCAGCAGCGTAGCTCCGTTGGCGGACTATGGCTACACCTTC.